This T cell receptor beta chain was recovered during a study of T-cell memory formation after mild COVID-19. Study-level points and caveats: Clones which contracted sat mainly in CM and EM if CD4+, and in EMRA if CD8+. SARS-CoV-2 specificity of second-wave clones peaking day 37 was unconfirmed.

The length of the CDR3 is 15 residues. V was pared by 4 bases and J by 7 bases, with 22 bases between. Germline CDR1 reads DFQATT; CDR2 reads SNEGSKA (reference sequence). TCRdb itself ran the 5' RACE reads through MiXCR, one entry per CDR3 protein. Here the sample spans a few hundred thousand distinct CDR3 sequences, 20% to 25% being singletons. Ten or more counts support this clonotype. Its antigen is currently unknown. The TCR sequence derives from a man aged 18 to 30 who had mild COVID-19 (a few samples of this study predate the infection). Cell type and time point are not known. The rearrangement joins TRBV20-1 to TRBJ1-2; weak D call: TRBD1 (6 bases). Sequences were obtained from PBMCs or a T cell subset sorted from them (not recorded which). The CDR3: CSANAFQRGVGGYTF. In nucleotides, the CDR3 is TGCAGTGCTAATGCATTTCAAAGGGGGGTGGGTGGCTACACCTTC.